A selection of T cell receptor beta chains follows, all from one sample in a study of cytomegalovirus exposure and HLA in healthy donors. Produced via immunoSEQ multiplex PCR; TCRdb's table is partial and in-frame only. The sample lists approximately 80,000 clones, about 69% seen once, with about 4.2% in the top ten. Input material: PBMCs. The receptor source for this set is a man aged 55 to 70 in good health and CMV-seronegative. The CDR3 runs from the conserved cysteine through the conserved F or W. The order of the fields is CDR3 protein, CDR3 DNA, clone size, D gene, J gene, V gene. The D gene is left open where the match is weak. Expanded clones are given a class, and other clones once, few, many or no size at all.

CDR3 protein: CASSGGVAYNEQFF
CDR3 DNA: TGTGCCAGCAGCGGGGGGGTGGCCTACAATGAGCAGTTCTTC
clone size: NA
D gene: TRBD2
J gene: TRBJ2-1
V gene: TRBV11-2

CDR3 protein: CSVRQGAGEKLFF
CDR3 DNA: TGCAGCGTCAGACAGGGGGCCGGAGAAAAACTGTTTTTT
clone size: NA
D gene: TRBD1
J gene: TRBJ1-4
V gene: TRBV29-1

CDR3 protein: CASQTGGNTEAFF
CDR3 DNA: TGTGCCAGTCAGACAGGGGGGAACACTGAAGCTTTCTTT
clone size: NA
D gene: TRBD1
J gene: TRBJ1-1
V gene: TRBV19

CDR3 protein: CASSSKPGLAGATDTQYF
CDR3 DNA: TGTGCCAGCAGCTCAAAACCGGGACTAGCGGGGGCCACAGATACGCAGTATTTT
clone size: NA
D gene: TRBD2
J gene: TRBJ2-3
V gene: TRBV9

CDR3 protein: CATSSRDYNTEAFF
CDR3 DNA: TGTGCCACCAGCAGCCGGGACTATAACACTGAAGCTTTCTTT
clone size: few
D gene: NA
J gene: TRBJ1-1
V gene: TRBV15

CDR3 protein: CASTPPEAYYNEQFF
CDR3 DNA: TGCGCCAGCACACCCCCGGAGGCATACTACAATGAGCAGTTCTTC
clone size: NA
D gene: NA
J gene: TRBJ2-1
V gene: TRBV10-2

CDR3 protein: CASSRTGVVADTQYF
CDR3 DNA: TGTGCCAGCAGCAGAACAGGGGTAGTTGCAGATACGCAGTATTTT
clone size: NA
D gene: TRBD1
J gene: TRBJ2-3
V gene: TRBV11-2

CDR3 protein: CASSEALQAGLSNQPQHF
CDR3 DNA: TGTGCCAGCAGTGAAGCGCTTCAGGCAGGGCTTAGCAATCAGCCCCAGCATTTT
clone size: NA
D gene: NA
J gene: TRBJ1-5
V gene: TRBV6-1

CDR3 protein: CARSLRLTIEGTGELFF
CDR3 DNA: TGTGCCAGAAGCTTGAGGTTGACGATAGAGGGCACCGGGGAGCTGTTTTTT
clone size: NA
D gene: NA
J gene: TRBJ2-2
V gene: TRBV5-3

CDR3 protein: CAISQEQGHEQYF
CDR3 DNA: TGTGCCATCAGCCAGGAACAGGGACACGAGCAGTACTTC
clone size: NA
D gene: NA
J gene: TRBJ2-7
V gene: TRBV10-3

CDR3 protein: CASSRGIAGADTQYF
CDR3 DNA: TGCGCCAGCAGCCGCGGGATAGCGGGGGCGGATACGCAGTATTTT
clone size: NA
D gene: TRBD2
J gene: TRBJ2-3
V gene: TRBV5-1

CDR3 protein: CASKEFTEAFF
CDR3 DNA: TGTGCCAGCAAAGAGTTTACTGAAGCTTTCTTT
clone size: NA
D gene: NA
J gene: TRBJ1-1
V gene: TRBV6-5

CDR3 protein: CASGPNTGSQETQYF
CDR3 DNA: TGTGCTAGTGGTCCAAATACAGGGTCCCAAGAGACCCAGTACTTC
clone size: NA
D gene: NA
J gene: TRBJ2-5
V gene: TRBV12-5

CDR3 protein: CASSSRQLTQFF
CDR3 DNA: TGTGCCAGCAGTTCCAGACAGCTTACGCAGTTCTTC
clone size: NA
D gene: NA
J gene: TRBJ2-1
V gene: TRBV27

CDR3 protein: CASSTGTGSDGYTF
CDR3 DNA: TGTGCCAGCAGCACCGGGACAGGGTCTGACGGCTACACCTTC
clone size: NA
D gene: NA
J gene: TRBJ1-2
V gene: TRBV21-1

CDR3 protein: CASAQGGLTYEQYF
CDR3 DNA: TGTGCCAGCGCCCAGGGGGGCTTGACCTACGAGCAGTACTTC
clone size: NA
D gene: NA
J gene: TRBJ2-7
V gene: TRBV6-6

CDR3 protein: CASSAGQGSGNTIYF
CDR3 DNA: TGTGCCAGCAGCGCAGGACAGGGGTCTGGAAACACCATATATTTT
clone size: NA
D gene: TRBD1
J gene: TRBJ1-3
V gene: TRBV9

CDR3 protein: CASSLYSVRNTEAFF
CDR3 DNA: TGCGCCAGCAGCTTGTATTCCGTCAGGAACACTGAAGCTTTCTTT
clone size: few
D gene: NA
J gene: TRBJ1-1
V gene: TRBV5-1

CDR3 protein: CASSLYGENQPQHF
CDR3 DNA: TGTGCCAGCAGCTTGTACGGGGAAAATCAGCCCCAGCATTTT
clone size: NA
D gene: NA
J gene: TRBJ1-5
V gene: TRBV5-6

CDR3 protein: CASSAYRDSFLRAGNTIYF
CDR3 DNA: TGTGCCAGCAGTGCCTACCGGGACAGTTTCCTTAGGGCAGGAAACACCATATATTTT
clone size: NA
D gene: TRBD1
J gene: TRBJ1-3
V gene: TRBV6-1

CDR3 protein: CASSLDRGGRELFF
CDR3 DNA: TGTGCCAGCAGCTTGGACAGGGGTGGCCGGGAGCTGTTTTTT
clone size: NA
D gene: TRBD1
J gene: TRBJ2-2
V gene: TRBV14

CDR3 protein: CASSLTRGWAAYEQYF
CDR3 DNA: TGTGCCAGCAGCTTAACTCGGGGGTGGGCCGCCTACGAGCAGTACTTC
clone size: NA
D gene: NA
J gene: TRBJ2-7
V gene: TRBV7-9

CDR3 protein: CASSQRQGNTDTQYF
CDR3 DNA: TGTGCCAGCAGCCAAAGACAGGGTAACACAGATACGCAGTATTTT
clone size: NA
D gene: TRBD1
J gene: TRBJ2-3
V gene: TRBV4-2

CDR3 protein: CASPGRVGGDTQYF
CDR3 DNA: TGTGCCAGTCCCGGTCGGGTTGGGGGGGATACGCAGTATTTT
clone size: NA
D gene: NA
J gene: TRBJ2-3
V gene: TRBV19

CDR3 protein: CASSYSSVPNYGYTF
CDR3 DNA: TGTGCCAGCAGTTACTCGAGCGTCCCTAACTATGGCTACACCTTC
clone size: NA
D gene: NA
J gene: TRBJ1-2
V gene: TRBV6-5

CDR3 protein: CATSRDMVAGRRETQYF
CDR3 DNA: TGTGCCACCAGCAGAGATATGGTAGCGGGGCGCCGGGAGACCCAGTACTTC
clone size: NA
D gene: TRBD2
J gene: TRBJ2-5
V gene: TRBV15

CDR3 protein: CASGGRLANEQFF
CDR3 DNA: TGTGCCAGCGGAGGACGTTTGGCAAATGAGCAGTTCTTC
clone size: few
D gene: NA
J gene: TRBJ2-1
V gene: TRBV6-4

CDR3 protein: CATTTSGGFGYTF
CDR3 DNA: TGTGCCACGACCACTTCAGGGGGTTTTGGCTACACCTTC
clone size: NA
D gene: TRBD1
J gene: TRBJ1-2
V gene: TRBV19

CDR3 protein: CASRGRTGLGSGELFF
CDR3 DNA: TGTGCCAGCAGAGGAAGGACAGGGCTAGGAAGCGGGGAGCTGTTTTTT
clone size: NA
D gene: TRBD1
J gene: TRBJ2-2
V gene: TRBV27

CDR3 protein: CASGQDYTGELFF
CDR3 DNA: TGTGCCAGCGGTCAGGACTACACCGGGGAGCTGTTTTTT
clone size: few
D gene: NA
J gene: TRBJ2-2
V gene: TRBV6-5

CDR3 protein: CASSLDGGSPYEQYF
CDR3 DNA: TGTGCCAGCAGCTTAGATGGGGGCAGTCCCTACGAGCAGTACTTC
clone size: NA
D gene: NA
J gene: TRBJ2-7
V gene: TRBV11-2

CDR3 protein: CASSPQLAATDTQYF
CDR3 DNA: TGTGCCAGCTCACCACAGCTAGCGGCTACAGATACGCAGTATTTT
clone size: once
D gene: TRBD2
J gene: TRBJ2-3
V gene: TRBV18

CDR3 protein: CASSRTGGGETQYF
CDR3 DNA: TGTGCCAGCAGCCGAACAGGGGGTGGAGAGACCCAGTACTTC
clone size: NA
D gene: TRBD1
J gene: TRBJ2-5
V gene: TRBV25-1

CDR3 protein: CASSPAQTGWIAQYF
CDR3 DNA: TGTGCCAGCTCACCTGCCCAGACAGGTTGGATTGCCCAGTACTTC
clone size: NA
D gene: NA
J gene: TRBJ2-5
V gene: TRBV18

CDR3 protein: CASSFSGELSTDTQYF
CDR3 DNA: TGCGCCAGCAGCTTTAGCGGGGAACTTAGCACAGATACGCAGTATTTT
clone size: once
D gene: TRBD2
J gene: TRBJ2-3
V gene: TRBV5-1

CDR3 protein: CASSSDRKVKAFF
CDR3 DNA: TGTGCCAGCAGTTCCGACAGGAAGGTAAAAGCTTTCTTT
clone size: NA
D gene: NA
J gene: TRBJ1-1
V gene: TRBV7-3

CDR3 protein: CASSQGTGPYEQYF
CDR3 DNA: TGCGCCAGCAGCCAAGGGACAGGGCCCTACGAGCAGTACTTC
clone size: NA
D gene: TRBD1
J gene: TRBJ2-7
V gene: TRBV4-1

CDR3 protein: CASSPWTSSTDTQYF
CDR3 DNA: TGTGCCAGCAGCCCATGGACTAGTAGCACAGATACGCAGTATTTT
clone size: NA
D gene: TRBD2
J gene: TRBJ2-3
V gene: TRBV7-3

CDR3 protein: CASSELWREETQYF
CDR3 DNA: TGTGCCAGCAGTGAACTATGGAGAGAAGAGACCCAGTACTTC
clone size: NA
D gene: NA
J gene: TRBJ2-5
V gene: TRBV25-1

CDR3 protein: CASSSSGGPYEQYF
CDR3 DNA: TGTGCCAGCAGTTCTAGCGGGGGCCCCTACGAGCAGTACTTC
clone size: NA
D gene: TRBD2
J gene: TRBJ2-7
V gene: TRBV7-9

CDR3 protein: CASRVGSGGTETQYF
CDR3 DNA: TGTGCCAGCAGGGTCGGTAGCGGGGGGACAGAGACCCAGTACTTC
clone size: NA
D gene: TRBD2
J gene: TRBJ2-5
V gene: TRBV2

CDR3 protein: CASSLAGLGTEAFF
CDR3 DNA: TGTGCCAGCAGCCTGGCAGGGTTAGGCACTGAAGCTTTCTTT
clone size: many
D gene: NA
J gene: TRBJ1-1
V gene: TRBV7-6

CDR3 protein: CASRKDILGAYEQYF
CDR3 DNA: TGTGCCAGCAGAAAGGACATCCTAGGAGCCTACGAGCAGTACTTC
clone size: NA
D gene: NA
J gene: TRBJ2-7
V gene: TRBV5-4

CDR3 protein: CAAGQGAPSDTQYF
CDR3 DNA: TGTGCCGCCGGACAGGGGGCGCCCTCAGATACGCAGTATTTT
clone size: NA
D gene: TRBD1
J gene: TRBJ2-3
V gene: TRBV6-5

CDR3 protein: CASSGLAGSSYEQYF
CDR3 DNA: TGTGCCAGCAGTGGGCTAGCGGGGTCTTCCTACGAGCAGTACTTC
clone size: once
D gene: TRBD2
J gene: TRBJ2-7
V gene: TRBV2

CDR3 protein: CASSPWTGEETQYF
CDR3 DNA: TGTGCCAGTAGTCCCTGGACAGGAGAAGAGACCCAGTACTTC
clone size: NA
D gene: TRBD1
J gene: TRBJ2-5
V gene: TRBV19

CDR3 protein: CASSLTGRDIQYF
CDR3 DNA: TGTGCCAGCAGCTTGACAGGGCGAGACATTCAGTACTTC
clone size: NA
D gene: NA
J gene: TRBJ2-4
V gene: TRBV5-6

CDR3 protein: CASSPGGQGPTNTGELFF
CDR3 DNA: TGTGCCAGCAGCCCAGGGGGACAGGGGCCCACGAACACCGGGGAGCTGTTTTTT
clone size: NA
D gene: TRBD1
J gene: TRBJ2-2
V gene: TRBV7-8

CDR3 protein: CAWSTTSGGQGTQYF
CDR3 DNA: TGTGCCTGGAGTACCACTAGCGGGGGCCAGGGGACCCAGTACTTC
clone size: NA
D gene: TRBD2
J gene: TRBJ2-5
V gene: TRBV30

CDR3 protein: CASSPRSGTTGELFF
CDR3 DNA: TGCGCCAGCAGCCCCCGGAGTGGAACCACCGGGGAGCTGTTTTTT
clone size: NA
D gene: NA
J gene: TRBJ2-2
V gene: TRBV5-1

CDR3 protein: CASSFSSSYEQYF
CDR3 DNA: TGCGCCAGCAGCTTTAGTAGCTCCTACGAGCAGTACTTC
clone size: NA
D gene: NA
J gene: TRBJ2-7
V gene: TRBV5-1

CDR3 protein: CASSGEAQLSGTEAFF
CDR3 DNA: TGTGCCAGTAGTGGAGAAGCCCAACTTTCGGGTACTGAAGCTTTCTTT
clone size: NA
D gene: NA
J gene: TRBJ1-1
V gene: TRBV19